This entry concerns a single TCR beta chain. Its cognate antigen has yet to be identified. The record has no base qualities; no much larger clone is one base away. The sample is drawn from a study of CD8 T cells in ankylosing spondylitis (dated by TCRdb to 2016 to 2017). Regarding the study in general: The study profiled T cell receptor beta repertoires in healthy donors and ankylosing spondylitis patients to find disease-linked TCR variants. Peripheral blood was sampled, and synovial fluid was additionally collected from ankylosing spondylitis patients. The full study cohort comprised about 25 ankylosing spondylitis patients and 85 to 120 healthy donors.

What the authors observed across the whole study: A CD8+ phenotype was shown by the disease-linked clones, which were found at relatively low frequencies in peripheral blood. Blood from ankylosing spondylitis patients appeared to be characterized by a TCR beta motif composed of eight highly homologous amino acid variants. Significant enrichment of the disease-linked clones was reported in matched synovial fluid samples from ankylosing spondylitis patients. Some motif variants had previously been reported in the synovial fluid and blood of reactive arthritis patients, which suggests shared mechanisms of disease initiation.

The junction carries 5 bases between V and J, which are trimmed by 0 bases and 0 bases respectively. Counted from cysteine to phenylalanine, this CDR3 has 15 amino acids. Only the CDR3 DNA stays, 45 bases, in frame from base 1. Sequenced using an Illumina HiSeq 2500. Quantitative 5'-RACE with molecular barcodes was used to prepare TCR beta libraries. As for how the authors treated the data: A new computational method based on a probabilistic model of VDJ rearrangement was used to identify disease-linked TCR variants. TCRdb ran its own pipeline on the public reads, namely fastp trimming at Q25 and MiXCR clone calling, and kept in-frame beta chains. Rows merge per CDR3 protein into single entries with the most common DNA and genes. In this record, the V and J calls reflect TCRdb's handling and not the investigators' own analysis. The sample yields under 850,000 distinct CDR3 sequences; around 19% were counted once. The leading ten clones occupy around 19% of the sample.

The TCR was taken from a male donor with ankylosing spondylitis. The source material was blood, either unsorted or a sorted T cell fraction (not recorded which). The rearranged chain carries TRBV12-3 or TRBV12-4 and TRBJ2-2, with the D gene call left open. The CDR3 amino acid sequence is: CASSLAAPNTGELFF. The nucleotide sequence reads TGTGCCAGCAGTTTAGCGGCCCCGAACACCGGGGAGCTGTTTTTT.